The 25 T cell receptor beta chains below were found in one sample sequenced in a study of cytomegalovirus exposure and HLA in healthy donors (dated by TCRdb to the late 2010s). Library construction relied on the immunoSEQ multiplex PCR assay. For the multiplex PCR, a mixture combining 60 forward primers for TCR Vbeta segments and 13 reverse primers for TCR Jbeta segments was used. This is the immuneACCESS table as TCRdb keeps it, with only in-frame sequences that have V and J called. A part of the clones is gone; compared with another copy, unresolved V genes explain less than half, and the rest is unexplained. The sample table contains 150,000 or so clones; only one count was recorded for 60% to 85% of them. About an eighth of the sample comes from the top ten. The specimen was PBMCs. The receptors shown here come from a man between 35 and 55 years old in good health and CMV-seropositive.

The CDR3 DNA reads as TGTGCCAGCAGTGAACCCAAACTAGCGGGAGGGCCCTACGAGCAGTACTTC. Translation: CASSEPKLAGGPYEQYF. This chain links TRBV6-1 with TRBJ2-7; 13 positions agree with TRBD2. Trimming took 2 bases from V and 2 from J; bases not matched to a gene: 6. Germline values: CDR1 MNHNS, CDR2 SASEGT. The CDR3 sequence is 17 residues long.

This CDR3 is CASSQDGRGYEQYF. For the CDR3, the DNA is TGCGCCAGCAGCCAAGACGGCAGGGGATACGAGCAGTACTTC. The chain uses TRBV4-3 and TRBJ2-5; weak D call: TRBD1 (6 bases). With the DNA end fitting TRBJ2-7 better, the J assignment may be wrong. Germline V CDR1 and CDR2: LGHNA, YSLEER. The CDR3 is 14 residues long.

The chain employs TRBV5-4 and TRBJ2-1, with no clear D. Trimming took 8 bases from V and 0 from J, leaving 24 bases between them. CDR3 size: 18 residues. CDR1 is SGHNT, CDR2 YYREEE, per germline (reference sequence). CDR3 residues: CASASSSIYSGSYNEQFF. In nucleotides, the CDR3 is TGTGCCAGTGCCAGCAGCTCCATATATTCGGGCTCCTACAATGAGCAGTTCTTC.

This chain connects TRBV25-1 to TRBJ2-5; D is ambiguous. V gave up 2 bases and J gave up 5 bases, with 6 bases separating them. Germline V gene data show CDR1 as MGHDK and CDR2 as SYGVNS. The CDR3 runs 12 residues. Written as DNA, the CDR3 is TGTGCCAGCAGTGAAAATCTGGAGACCCAGTACTTC. It yields the protein CASSENLETQYF.

This clone has only a few counts. The rearrangement uses TRBV5-1 and TRBJ1-2; possibly TRBD1 for D (5 bases). V dropped 4 bases and J dropped 4 bases, with 14 bases sitting between them. This CDR3 has 14 residues. Germline V gene lookup returns CDR1 SGHRS and CDR2 YFSETQ. Here the CDR3 DNA reads TGCGCCAGCAGCCCAGAAAGGGGCCCCTATGGCTACACCTTC. Its protein product is CASSPERGPYGYTF.

The rearrangement joins TRBV11-2 to TRBJ2-1; TRBD1 matches 8 bases. The V gene end was trimmed by 5 bases and the J gene end by 16 bases; junction bases not matched to a gene: 10. The germline V gene encodes CDR1 SGHAT and CDR2 FQNNGV. The CDR3 has 12 amino acids. CDR3 amino acids: CASSITRDRSFF. CDR3 DNA sequence: TGTGCCAGCAGCATAACCCGGGACAGGAGTTTCTTC.

The J gene is TRBJ2-5, the V gene TRBV6-1; possibly TRBD2 for D (6 bases). The CDR3 totals 15 residues. CDR1 and CDR2 from the germline V gene are MNHNS and SASEGT. Trimming pared 2 bases from V and 1 base from J, leaving 11 bases between. The CDR3 DNA is TGTGCCAGCAGTGAAATAGGAGGGTCCCAAGAGACCCAGTACTTC. Amino acids: CASSEIGGSQETQYF.

The chain has TRBV7-8 and TRBJ2-1; 8 positions agree with TRBD2. The CDR3 runs to 16 residues. J was trimmed by 6 bases and V by 4 bases; bases with no gene match: 11. Germline V CDR1 and CDR2: SGHVS, FQNEAQ. CDR3 nucleotide sequence: TGTGCCAGCAGCTCTATACCGGGAGGGCCGGTCAATGAGCAGTTCTTC. Amino acid sequence: CASSSIPGGPVNEQFF. The full variable domain, its missing parts supplied by reference TRBV7-8 and TRBJ2-1, is GAGVSQSPRYKVAKRGQDVALRCDPISGHVSLFWYQQALGQGPEFLTYFQNEAQLDKSGLPSDRFFAERPEGSVSTLKIQRTQQEDSAVYLCASSSIPGGPVNEQFFGPGTRLTVL.

The V gene is TRBV28, the J gene TRBJ1-2; TRBD1 might be the D (5 bases). CDR1 is MDHEN, CDR2 SYDVKM, per germline. This CDR3 has 10 residues. V lost 6 bases, J lost 7 bases, and 6 bases lay in between. This CDR3 is CASRGLGYTF. The CDR3 DNA follows: TGTGCCAGCAGGGGGCTTGGCTACACCTTC.

This clone has only a few counts. The chain employs TRBV27 and TRBJ1-2; D is unclear. V dropped 5 bases and J dropped 0 bases, with 7 bases sitting between them. This CDR3 spans 13 amino acids. Germline-derived CDR1 and CDR2 are MNHEY and SMNVEV (reference sequence). For the CDR3, the DNA is TGTGCCAGCAGTCGTAGTCCTAACTATGGCTACACCTTC. Translating gives CASSRSPNYGYTF.

The chain links TRBV5-1 to TRBJ2-2, with 8 bases fitting TRBD1. The CDR3 extends over 14 amino acids. Germline CDR1 reads SGHRS; CDR2 reads YFSETQ. V lost 7 bases to trimming and J lost 2 bases; unmatched junction nucleotides: 4. DNA for the CDR3: TGCGCCAGCGCCGGGACAGGAAACACCGGGGAGCTGTTTTTT. It specifies CASAGTGNTGELFF.

The chain couples TRBV5-1 to TRBJ2-1; perhaps TRBD1 as D (6 bases). The CDR3 runs 16 residues. Trimming took off 0 bases at V and 4 bases at J, with 14 bases between the two ends. Germline V CDR1 and CDR2: SGHRS, YFSETQ. DNA for the CDR3: TGCGCCAGCAGCTTGGGAGCCGGGACACCTTACAATGAGCAGTTCTTC. It is translated as CASSLGAGTPYNEQFF.

V and J are TRBV5-6 and TRBJ2-3, with D maybe TRBD2 (5 bases). This CDR3 has 15 amino acids. Germline CDR1 is SGHDT and CDR2 is YYEEEE. The V end was cut by 1 base, the J end by 4 bases, with 13 bases between. CDR3 in DNA: TGTGCCAGCAGCTTGCCGGGAATTGGGTCAGATACGCAGTATTTT. Its protein product is CASSLPGIGSDTQYF. Full variable domain (remainder filled in from reference TRBV5-6 and TRBJ2-3): DAGVTQSPTHLIKTRGQQVTLRCSPKSGHDTVSWYQQALGQGPQFIFQYYEEEERQRGNFPDRFSGHQFPNYSSELNVNALLLGDSALYLCASSLPGIGSDTQYFGPGTRLTVL.

The chain's CDR3 is CASSLRRLAGEVADTQYF. The CDR3 nucleotides are TGTGCCAGCAGCTTACGGAGACTAGCGGGAGAGGTCGCAGATACGCAGTATTTT. This rearrangement joins TRBV13 to TRBJ2-3, with TRBD2 matching over 12 bases. The CDR3 sequence is 18 residues long. Germline V lookup: CDR1 PRHDT, CDR2 FYEKMQ (reference sequence). V trimming: 2 bases; J trimming: 4 bases; junction bases outside the gene matches: 10. Full variable domain (rest looked up from reference TRBV13 and TRBJ2-3): AAGVIQSPRHLIKEKRETATLKCYPIPRHDTVYWYQQGPGQDPQFLISFYEKMQSDKGSIPDRFSAQQFSDYHSELNMSSLELGDSALYFCASSLRRLAGEVADTQYFGPGTRLTVL.

This chain uses TRBV18 with TRBJ2-3, with TRBD1 as a possible D gene (6 bases). V was shortened by 4 bases and J by 2 bases, with 10 bases between the two germline ends. Germline V gene sequence: CDR1 KGHSH, CDR2 LQKENI. The CDR3 runs to 14 residues. The chain's CDR3 is CASSLTGYTDTQYF. Here the CDR3 DNA reads TGTGCCAGCTCACTAACAGGGTACACAGATACGCAGTATTTT.

This clone was seen once. This chain joins TRBV5-1 and TRBJ2-7; D not resolved. There are 13 residues in the CDR3. In germline, CDR1 is SGHRS, CDR2 YFSETQ. Trimming stripped 1 base from V and 2 bases from J, with 7 bases between. CDR3 nucleotides: TGCGCCAGCAGCTTGTCCCATCCCTACGAGCAGTACTTC. The encoded protein is CASSLSHPYEQYF. The entire variable domain, with the rest obtained from reference TRBV5-1 and TRBJ2-7, is as follows: KAGVTQTPRYLIKTRGQQVTLSCSPISGHRSVSWYQQTPGQGLQFLFEYFSETQRNKGNFPGRFSGRQFSNSRSEMNVSTLELGDSALYLCASSLSHPYEQYFGPGTRLTVT.

The CDR3 DNA sequence: TGTGCCAGCAGCCTTGGGGGGGGGACAGAGACCCAGTACTTC. Its translation: CASSLGGGTETQYF. This chain connects TRBV5-4 to TRBJ2-5, with 7 bases fitting TRBD2. V was clipped by 4 bases and J by 4 bases; unmatched bases: 7. Germline CDR1 reads SGHNT; CDR2 reads YYREEE (reference sequence). The CDR3 totals 14 residues.

The chain employs TRBV6-6 and TRBJ2-7; D perhaps matches TRBD2 (6 bases). The germline V gene has CDR1 MNHNY and CDR2 SVGAGI (reference sequence). Between the trimmed V and J ends, which lost 3 bases and 4 bases, there was a span of 19 bases. This CDR3 spans 16 amino acids. As DNA, the CDR3 is TGTGCCAGCAGTTATGGTGGGCCACTAGCAGGGTACGAGCAGTACTTC. This translates into CASSYGGPLAGYEQYF.

The J gene is TRBJ2-7, the V gene TRBV7-9; 7 nucleotides align to TRBD1. The ends lost 5 bases at V and 2 bases at J; junction bases unmatched: 3. Germline assignment: CDR1 SEHNR and CDR2 FQNEAQ (reference sequence). The CDR3 length is 13 residues. The DNA for the CDR3 is TGTGCCAGCAGCCGACAGGGACCCTACGAGCAGTACTTC. This sequence encodes CASSRQGPYEQYF.

V is TRBV2 and J is TRBJ2-7; TRBD2 might be the D (5 bases). Germline V lookup: CDR1 SNHLY, CDR2 FYNNEI. V was pared by 10 bases and J by 1 base, with 17 bases between. This CDR3 is 14 amino acids long. This CDR3 reads CANAFSDFSYEQYF. As DNA, the CDR3 is TGTGCCAACGCTTTTTCGGACTTTTCCTACGAGCAGTACTTC.

The chain couples TRBV19 to TRBJ1-1; the D is unclear. Germline V gene data show CDR1 as LNHDA and CDR2 as SQIVND (reference sequence). V was trimmed by 7 bases and J by 3 bases, leaving 21 bases between them. The CDR3 is made up of 16 amino acids. The CDR3 region is CASKGGVSQRDTEAFF. The DNA of the CDR3 is TGTGCCAGTAAGGGCGGGGTTTCTCAAAGGGACACTGAAGCTTTCTTT.

V usage is TRBV18 and J usage is TRBJ1-1, with 7 bases matching TRBD1. There are 13 residues in the CDR3. CDR1 and CDR2 (germline): KGHSH, LQKENI. The V segment lost 3 bases and the J segment 7 bases; nucleotides outside the gene matches: 5. CDR3 DNA: TGTGCCAGCTCACCCGATCAGGGGGGTGAAGCTTTCTTT. Its protein product is CASSPDQGGEAFF.

This clone was detected only once. This rearrangement joins TRBV2 to TRBJ2-3, with a weak D call TRBD2 (6 bases). Germline V gene data show CDR1 as SNHLY and CDR2 as FYNNEI. The CDR3 consists of 14 residues. Trimming took off 4 bases at V and 0 bases at J, with 8 bases between the two ends. Here the CDR3 reads CASSGLVSTDTQYF. The DNA for the CDR3 is TGTGCCAGCAGTGGACTAGTTAGCACAGATACGCAGTATTTT.

This chain links TRBV28 with TRBJ2-3; possible D gene TRBD2, 5 bases. The V end was cut by 2 bases, the J end by 2 bases, with 11 bases between. There are 15 residues in the CDR3. Germline V CDR1 and CDR2: MDHEN, SYDVKM. CDR3 sequence (DNA): TGTGCCAGCAGTTTAGTCGGGATATACACAGATACGCAGTATTTT. Translation gives CASSLVGIYTDTQYF.

V and J are TRBV7-8 and TRBJ2-1; D is unresolved. V lost 5 bases and J lost 6, with 17 bases in between. The CDR3 has 15 amino acids. Germline CDR1 SGHVS, CDR2 FQNEAQ. The DNA of the CDR3 is TGTGCCAGCAGCCCCAAACCTAGACTCCTCAATGAGCAGTTCTTC. Amino acids: CASSPKPRLLNEQFF.